The 29 T cell receptor beta chains reported below all come from one sample, sequenced in a study of identical twins. MiXCR was run by TCRdb on the 5' RACE reads, yielding one entry per CDR3 protein. This table holds hundreds of thousands of distinct CDR3 sequences, about 20% found once. These data were likewise used in another study, on T cells expressing NK-cell markers.

The material sequenced was PBMCs. The receptors originated from a woman aged 18-35 years in good health.

V usage is TRBV12-3 or TRBV12-4 and J usage is TRBJ1-1; no clear D gene. Trimming removed 10 bases at V and 4 bases at J, with 16 bases between. The CDR3 runs 13 residues. CDR3 amino acids: CAIEEQVGTEAFF. CDR3 coding DNA: TGTGCCATCGAGGAGCAGGTGGGCACTGAAGCTTTCTTT.

The V and J genes are TRBV9 and TRBJ1-6; possible D gene TRBD1, 5 bases. The CDR3 covers 13 residues. Per the germline V gene, CDR1 is SGDLS and CDR2 is YYNGEE. V lost 7 bases to trimming and J lost 5 bases, with 10 bases between them. CDR3: CASGGTNNSPLHF. DNA of the CDR3: TGTGCCAGCGGCGGGACGAATAATTCACCCCTCCACTTT.

V is TRBV20-1 and J is TRBJ2-1; D gene ambiguous. Germline V CDR1 and CDR2: DFQATT, SNEGSKA (reference sequence). The V end was cut by 1 base, the J end by 7 bases, with 8 bases between. The CDR3 has 12 amino acids. CDR3: CSARGIVNEQFF. The CDR3 DNA reads as TGCAGTGCTAGAGGAATAGTGAATGAGCAGTTCTTC.

In this sample, this clonotype turned up a few times. The chain uses TRBV27 and TRBJ2-3, with D tentatively TRBD2 (6 bases). The CDR3 loop spans 12 amino acids. Germline CDR1 and CDR2: MNHEY and SMNVEV (reference sequence). Trimming shortened V by 10 bases and J by 0 bases, and 8 bases separated the two germline ends. In DNA, the CDR3 is TGTGCCATCGGGAGTAGCACAGATACGCAGTATTTT. Encoded protein: CAIGSSTDTQYF.

This clonotype came up many times. J is TRBJ2-7 and V is TRBV7-9, with TRBD1 matching over 9 bases. The CDR3 spans 14 residues. Germline loops: CDR1 SEHNR, CDR2 FQNEAQ (reference sequence). J lost 6 bases, V lost 4 bases, and 7 bases had no gene match. CDR3 in amino acids: CASSSWDRDSEQYF. The CDR3 bases are TGTGCCAGCAGCTCCTGGGACAGGGACTCCGAGCAGTACTTC.

The genes are TRBV5-1 and TRBJ2-3, with a weak D call TRBD1 (5 bases). The V end was cut by 4 bases, the J end by 2 bases, with 20 bases between. From germline, CDR1 is SGHRS and CDR2 YFSETQ. This CDR3 is built from 17 residues. The CDR3 here is CASSLGSWGSYTDTQYF. In DNA form, the CDR3 reads TGCGCCAGCAGCCTGGGATCTTGGGGCAGCTACACAGATACGCAGTATTTT.

V gene TRBV12-3 or TRBV12-4 combines with J gene TRBJ1-6; tentatively, D is TRBD1 (5 bases). V gave up 5 bases and J gave up 9 bases, with 14 bases separating them. The CDR3 consists of 14 residues. The CDR3 loop is CASSIGAGSSPLHF. The CDR3 DNA follows: TGTGCCAGCAGTATAGGGGCCGGGAGTTCACCCCTCCACTTT.

At least ten counts were recorded for this clonotype. This rearrangement joins TRBV6-1 to TRBJ1-6; D remains ambiguous. In germline, CDR1 is MNHNS, CDR2 SASEGT. V lost 6 bases and J 10 bases, leaving 19 bases between the germline ends. This CDR3 is built from 15 residues. Here the CDR3 reads CASSLGPIVRSPLHF. The CDR3 DNA reads as TGTGCCAGCAGCCTAGGACCAATTGTAAGGTCACCCCTCCACTTT.

The V gene is TRBV5-1, the J gene TRBJ2-5; D might be TRBD2 (5 bases). Germline CDR1 SGHRS, CDR2 YFSETQ. The CDR3 consists of 15 residues. The germline V and J ends were trimmed by 2 bases and 4 bases, with 15 bases remaining between them. The CDR3 protein is CASSFGRELRETQYF. In nucleotides, the CDR3 is TGCGCCAGCAGCTTTGGTAGGGAGTTGAGAGAGACCCAGTACTTC.

This chain links TRBV5-1 with TRBJ2-1; D uncertain. Germline CDR1 reads SGHRS; CDR2 reads YFSETQ. The CDR3 is 17 amino acids. V was shortened by 2 bases and J by 0 bases, with 15 bases between the two germline ends. The CDR3: CASSFTVRTSSYNEQFF. CDR3 bases: TGCGCCAGCAGCTTCACGGTTCGGACGAGCTCCTACAATGAGCAGTTCTTC.

This clonotype was counted ten times or more. The chain joins TRBV20-1 to TRBJ2-1, with D possibly being TRBD1 (6 bases). Germline CDR1 reads DFQATT; CDR2 reads SNEGSKA (reference sequence). This CDR3 comprises 16 residues. The ends were cut back, 5 bases at V and 1 base at J, with 18 bases in the middle. The DNA for the CDR3 is TGCAGTGCTCCGCCCCTGACAGGCCGGTCCTACAATGAGCAGTTCTTC. Its translation is CSAPPLTGRSYNEQFF.

The V and J genes are TRBV27 and TRBJ2-2, with TRBD1 identical over 10 bases. Germline lookup yields CDR1 MNHEY and CDR2 SMNVEV (reference sequence). The CDR3 length is 16 residues. The V segment lost 6 bases and the J segment 8 bases; nucleotides outside the gene matches: 12. CDR3 amino acids: CASRTPGQGSVGELFF. CDR3 coding DNA: TGTGCCAGCAGAACTCCGGGACAGGGGAGTGTGGGGGAGCTGTTTTTT.

The chain is built from TRBV29-1 and TRBJ2-7, with TRBD2 matching 7 bases. V trimming: 7 bases; J trimming: 2 bases; junction bases outside the gene matches: 5. The germline V gene encodes CDR1 SQVTM and CDR2 ANQGSEA. This CDR3 region has 12 residues. The CDR3 protein is CSAERGPYEQYF. CDR3 sequence (DNA): TGCAGCGCCGAGCGGGGCCCCTACGAGCAGTACTTC.

A single count supports this clonotype. The chain couples TRBV5-1 to TRBJ2-1; D unclear. The ends were cut back, 0 bases at V and 0 bases at J, with 10 bases in the middle. Looked up from germline, CDR1 is SGHRS and CDR2 is YFSETQ. This CDR3 region has 16 residues. The CDR3 sequence is CASSLGPSTSYNEQFF. In DNA, the CDR3 is TGCGCCAGCAGCTTGGGACCTAGTACCTCCTACAATGAGCAGTTCTTC.

This clonotype was seen a few times. This rearrangement joins TRBV5-1 to TRBJ2-2, with TRBD1 matching 9 bases. Trimming cost V 4 bases and J 6 bases; bases outside gene matches: 7. Per germline, CDR1 SGHRS and CDR2 YFSETQ. The CDR3 is 15 amino acids. For the CDR3, the DNA is TGCGCCAGCAGCCCGCGGGACAGGGATGCCGGGGAGCTGTTTTTT. Protein sequence: CASSPRDRDAGELFF.

The rearrangement joins TRBV5-1 to TRBJ2-1, with 9 bases lining up with TRBD2. The CDR3 length is 18 residues. The V segment lost 0 bases and the J segment 7 bases; nucleotides outside the gene matches: 14. Per germline, CDR1 SGHRS and CDR2 YFSETQ. As DNA, the CDR3 is TGCGCCAGCAGCTTGGCCTTAGCAAGCGGGAGGATGGAGAATGAGCAGTTCTTC. Its translation: CASSLALASGRMENEQFF. Filled out from reference TRBV5-1 and TRBJ2-1, the complete variable domain reads KAGVTQTPRYLIKTRGQQVTLSCSPISGHRSVSWYQQTPGQGLQFLFEYFSETQRNKGNFPGRFSGRQFSNSRSEMNVSTLELGDSALYLCASSLALASGRMENEQFFGPGTRLTVL.

The chain is built from TRBV3-1 and TRBJ1-2, with D maybe TRBD1 (6 bases). The germline V gene has CDR1 LGHDT and CDR2 YNNKEL (reference sequence). CDR3 size: 14 residues. Trimming pared 0 bases from V and 7 bases from J, leaving 12 bases between. The CDR3 DNA follows: TGTGCCAGCAGCCAAGAACGACAGGTTTTTGGCTACACCTTC. Its protein product is CASSQERQVFGYTF.

This clonotype was observed a few times. The chain combines TRBV2 with TRBJ2-5, with D hard to call. The CDR3 runs to 12 residues. CDR1 is SNHLY and CDR2 is FYNNEI in the germline V gene. V was shortened by 4 bases and J by 7 bases, with 10 bases between the two germline ends. The CDR3 bases are TGTGCCAGCAGTGTAAGGGTTGGGACCCAGTACTTC. Its translation: CASSVRVGTQYF.

In its sample, this clonotype was seen a few times. V usage is TRBV7-9 and J usage is TRBJ2-7, with D maybe TRBD2 (6 bases). The ends were cut back, 5 bases at V and 0 bases at J, with 20 bases in the middle. CDR1 is SEHNR and CDR2 is FQNEAQ in the germline V gene (reference sequence). The CDR3 is 17 amino acids. The CDR3 DNA follows: TGTGCCAGCAGCAAGATCCGAGCGGGCCTAAGCTCCTACGAGCAGTACTTC. Translated, it gives CASSKIRAGLSSYEQYF.

This chain connects TRBV6-8 to TRBJ1-2, with no clear D. Germline V gene lookup returns CDR1 MNHGY and CDR2 SAAAGT. CDR3 length: 15 amino acids. V lost 6 bases, J lost 0 bases, and 14 bases lay in between. CDR3 loop: CASSRALLANYGYTF. The CDR3 region has the DNA TGTGCCAGCAGCCGGGCCCTCCTGGCTAACTATGGCTACACCTTC.

This clonotype was picked up a small number of times. The CDR3 loop reads CASSPLGDSTDTQYF. DNA of the CDR3: TGTGCCAGCAGTCCCTTGGGGGACAGCACAGATACGCAGTATTTT. This rearrangement joins TRBV5-6 to TRBJ2-3, with D perhaps given as TRBD1 or TRBD2 (5 bases each). Trimming cost V 5 bases and J 0 bases, with 13 bases left between them. The germline gives CDR1 SGHDT, CDR2 YYEEEE. The CDR3 spans 15 residues.

This clonotype appeared many times. This rearrangement joins TRBV5-1 to TRBJ2-1; 8 nucleotides agree with TRBD2. V trimming: 2 bases; J trimming: 3 bases; junction bases outside the gene matches: 7. CDR3 length: 16 amino acids. The germline V gene has CDR1 SGHRS and CDR2 YFSETQ. Written as DNA, the CDR3 is TGCGCCAGCAGCTTATCACCGCGGGAGGTCTACAATGAGCAGTTCTTC. This sequence encodes CASSLSPREVYNEQFF.

Many counts were recorded for this clonotype. This rearrangement joins TRBV6-1 to TRBJ1-1; D call uncertain. Trimming removed 4 bases at V and 4 bases at J, with 19 bases between. The CDR3 contains 16 residues. Germline V gene lookup returns CDR1 MNHNS and CDR2 SASEGT. CDR3 coding DNA: TGTGCCAGCAGTGTCCTGCAGGCAGGCCTGTCCACTGAAGCTTTCTTT. Its translation is CASSVLQAGLSTEAFF.

This clonotype was counted many times. The chain employs TRBV11-2 and TRBJ1-4, with 9 positions matching TRBD1. Unmatched junction bases numbered 10, after V lost 4 bases and J lost 7 bases. The germline V gene has CDR1 SGHAT and CDR2 FQNNGV. The CDR3 totals 16 residues. Here the CDR3 reads CASSYPGQGRTEKLFF. DNA for the CDR3: TGTGCCAGCAGCTACCCGGGACAGGGCAGGACTGAAAAACTGTTTTTT.

The sample holds one count of this clonotype. The chain uses TRBV10-3 and TRBJ2-2; no clear D gene. The CDR3 is 15 residues long. V shed 3 bases and J shed 0 bases, with 8 bases lying between them. CDR1 is ENHRY and CDR2 is SYGVKD in the germline V gene. The CDR3 loop reads CAISDLSSNTGELFF. CDR3 nucleotides: TGTGCCATCAGTGATCTGTCATCGAACACCGGGGAGCTGTTTTTT.

The genes are TRBV27 and TRBJ2-7; 10 bases fit TRBD2. This CDR3 has 17 residues. The V segment lost 4 bases and the J segment 3 bases; nucleotides outside the gene matches: 12. In germline, CDR1 is MNHEY, CDR2 SMNVEV (reference sequence). The CDR3 DNA reads TGTGCCAGCAGTTCCATCATAGCGGGGGGCCCCTTCTACGAGCAGTACTTC. It yields the protein CASSSIIAGGPFYEQYF.

The chain recombines TRBV7-2 with TRBJ2-5; D is possibly TRBD2 (6 bases). Per the germline V gene, CDR1 is SGHTA and CDR2 is FQGNSA. The CDR3 runs to 15 residues. Trimming cost V 1 base and J 1 base, with 10 bases left between them. The CDR3 is CASSLDGGAQETQYF. As DNA, the CDR3 is TGTGCCAGCAGCTTAGATGGCGGGGCCCAAGAGACCCAGTACTTC.

DNA for the CDR3: TGTGCCAGCAGCCTTCAAACCGAGCAGTTCTTC. As protein: CASSLQTEQFF. The genes are TRBV7-2 and TRBJ2-1; the D is unclear. V was clipped by 5 bases and J by 10 bases, with 9 bases between them. The CDR3 extends over 11 amino acids. CDR1 is SGHTA, CDR2 FQGNSA, per germline.

This clonotype was seen a handful of times. This chain connects TRBV9 to TRBJ2-2; 12 nucleotides align to TRBD2. V dropped 3 bases and J dropped 6; count of bases not matched to a gene: 3. The CDR3 covers 15 residues. Germline V gives CDR1 SGDLS, CDR2 YYNGEE. The CDR3 DNA is TGTGCCAGCAGCGCGACTAGCGGGAGAGCCGGGGAGCTGTTTTTT. Protein: CASSATSGRAGELFF.